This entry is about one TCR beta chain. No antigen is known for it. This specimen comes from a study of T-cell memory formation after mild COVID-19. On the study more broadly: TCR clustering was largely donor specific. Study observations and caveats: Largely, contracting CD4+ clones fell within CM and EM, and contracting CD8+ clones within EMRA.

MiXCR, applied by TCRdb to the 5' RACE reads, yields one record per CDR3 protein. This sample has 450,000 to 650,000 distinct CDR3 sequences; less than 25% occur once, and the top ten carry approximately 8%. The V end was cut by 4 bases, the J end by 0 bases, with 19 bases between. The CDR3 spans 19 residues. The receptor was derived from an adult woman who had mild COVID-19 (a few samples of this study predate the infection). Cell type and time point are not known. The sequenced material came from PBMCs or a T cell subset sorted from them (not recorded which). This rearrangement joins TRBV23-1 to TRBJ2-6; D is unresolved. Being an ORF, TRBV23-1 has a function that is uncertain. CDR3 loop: CASSLRVVNSFSGANVLTF. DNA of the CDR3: TGCGCCAGCAGTCTAAGGGTCGTGAACTCTTTCTCTGGGGCCAACGTCCTGACTTTC.